The next 30 T cell receptor beta chains were all read from a single sample in a study of CD8 T cells in ankylosing spondylitis. MiXCR was run by TCRdb on the 5' RACE reads, yielding one entry per CDR3 protein. The sample consists of about 140,000 distinct CDR3 sequences, roughly a third of them appearing once. Sequencing was performed on synovial fluid, either unsorted or a sorted T cell fraction (not recorded which). These receptors all come from a male donor with ankylosing spondylitis.

This clonotype is medium-sized (0.01 to 0.1%) within its sample. The junction differs from germline at one of its ends, possibly a read error. The gene calls are TRBV7-9 and TRBJ2-7; 11 nucleotides agree with TRBD1. The CDR3 covers 14 residues. Germline-derived CDR1 and CDR2 are SEHNR and FQNEAQ (reference sequence). The CDR3 region is CASSKGTGGTLGDF. In DNA form, the CDR3 reads TGTGCCAGCAGCAAAGGGACAGGGGGTACTCTCGGGGACTTC.

This clonotype was counted between two and nine times. This chain links TRBV5-1 with TRBJ1-1; D not resolved. Trimming took 7 bases from V and 5 from J, leaving 15 bases between them. Germline lookup yields CDR1 SGHRS and CDR2 YFSETQ. This CDR3 is built from 13 residues. The DNA of the CDR3 is TGCGCCAGCGGATACAATGTCGAGACTGAAGCTTTCTTT. Protein: CASGYNVETEAFF.

This chain uses TRBV4-3 with TRBJ2-7; 8 nucleotides line up with TRBD1. The CDR3 spans 17 residues. Germline loops: CDR1 LGHNA, CDR2 YSLEER. V dropped 1 base and J dropped 1; count of bases not matched to a gene: 9. CDR3 amino acids: CASSQAVGQGKSYEQYF. In DNA form, the CDR3 reads TGCGCCAGCAGCCAAGCGGTTGGACAGGGAAAATCCTACGAGCAGTACTTC.

The chain links TRBV3-1 to TRBJ1-1, with a weak D call TRBD1 (5 bases). In germline, CDR1 is LGHDT, CDR2 YNNKEL (reference sequence). This CDR3 is 12 amino acids long. V was clipped by 5 bases and J by 8 bases, with 12 bases between them. CDR3 sequence reads: CASSTTGAEAFF. The DNA for the CDR3 is TGTGCCAGCAGCACGACCGGGGCGGAAGCTTTCTTT.

This clonotype was recorded a few times. The DNA for the CDR3 is TGCAGCGTCCCTACCACTAGCGGGAGCACCGGGGAGCTGTTTTTT. As protein: CSVPTTSGSTGELFF. This chain joins TRBV29-1 and TRBJ2-2, with TRBD2 identical over 11 bases. CDR3 length: 15 amino acids. The junction had 7 bases not matched to a gene; V was cut back by 6 bases and J by 4 bases. Germline assignment: CDR1 SQVTM and CDR2 ANQGSEA.

A few counts support this clonotype. The chain joins TRBV29-1 to TRBJ1-4, with 7 bases identical to TRBD1. This CDR3 region has 15 residues. Germline trimming cut 2 bases from V and 1 base from J; bases unmatched to any gene: 4. CDR1 is SQVTM, CDR2 ANQGSEA, per germline. Here the CDR3 reads CSVERRGVTNEKLFF. CDR3 coding DNA: TGCAGCGTTGAACGCAGGGGGGTAACTAATGAAAAACTGTTTTTT.

The chain has TRBV7-2 and TRBJ2-3; 8 nucleotides align to TRBD2. V shed 5 bases and J 2 bases; nucleotides not matched to a gene: 6. This CDR3 has 15 residues. Germline loops: CDR1 SGHTA, CDR2 FQGNSA. The CDR3 sequence: CASSPPGGTTDTQYF. The CDR3 coding sequence is TGTGCCAGCAGCCCCCCGGGGGGGACCACAGATACGCAGTATTTT.

This clonotype appeared once. The chain carries TRBV29-1 and TRBJ2-1; 8 nucleotides align to TRBD2. After removal of 6 bases from V and 7 bases from J, the junction contained 14 bases not matched to a gene. Germline CDR1 SQVTM, CDR2 ANQGSEA. The CDR3 sequence is 15 residues long. Written as DNA, the CDR3 is TGCAGCGTCCGGGGGGGCAATAGGGCGGTAAATGAGCAGTTCTTC. The encoded protein is CSVRGGNRAVNEQFF.

The CDR3 nucleotides read TGTGCCAGCAGCCAAGATCGGGGGGGAGGGACGGAGAAAGAGACCCAGTACTTC. Translating it yields CASSQDRGGGTEKETQYF. The gene calls are TRBV4-2 and TRBJ2-5; TRBD2 aligns across 8 bases. V lost 0 bases and J lost 3; bases outside the gene matches: 12. Germline assignment: CDR1 LGHNA and CDR2 YNFKEQ. The CDR3 is made up of 18 amino acids.

V and J are TRBV20-1 and TRBJ2-2; the match to TRBD2 covers 13 bases. The CDR3 runs to 15 residues. J was trimmed by 4 bases and V by 3 bases; bases with no gene match: 2. From germline, CDR1 is DFQATT and CDR2 SNEGSKA (reference sequence). This CDR3 reads CSARRLAGGTGELFF. The DNA of the CDR3 is TGCAGTGCTAGGCGACTAGCGGGAGGCACCGGGGAGCTGTTTTTT.

This chain connects TRBV5-1 to TRBJ2-1; TRBD2 is a possible D gene (5 bases). Germline lookup yields CDR1 SGHRS and CDR2 YFSETQ. Between the trimmed V and J ends, which lost 4 bases and 6 bases, there was a span of 20 bases. The CDR3 totals 16 residues. CDR3 coding DNA: TGCGCCAGCAGCCGCGAGACGGGGTCCACTGCCAATGAGCAGTTCTTC. It yields the protein CASSRETGSTANEQFF.

This clonotype has a count of ten or more. The V gene is TRBV7-8, the J gene TRBJ1-6, with 7 bases lining up with TRBD1. CDR1 is SGHVS and CDR2 is FQNEAQ in the germline V gene. Germline trimming cut 5 bases from V and 8 bases from J; bases unmatched to any gene: 9. The CDR3 extends over 15 amino acids. CDR3 bases: TGTGCCAGCAGCCTCCAGACAGGGAACGATTCACCCCTCCACTTT. Residues: CASSLQTGNDSPLHF.

This rearrangement joins TRBV2 to TRBJ1-1, with a weak D call TRBD1 (6 bases). The CDR3 sequence is 12 residues long. CDR1 is SNHLY, CDR2 FYNNEI, per germline. V was trimmed by 10 bases and J by 5 bases, leaving 14 bases between them. DNA of the CDR3: TGTGCCACCTCCCCAGGGGTAACTGAAGCTTTCTTT. This gives the protein CATSPGVTEAFF.

V is TRBV20-1 and J is TRBJ1-2; D is uncertain. V lost 6 bases to trimming and J lost 1 base, with 18 bases between them. Per germline, CDR1 DFQATT and CDR2 SNEGSKA (reference sequence). The CDR3 spans 15 residues. CDR3 amino acids: CSAPERARVNYGYTF. The CDR3 region has the DNA TGCAGTGCCCCTGAGCGGGCAAGGGTTAACTATGGCTACACCTTC.

The genes are TRBV3-1 and TRBJ2-7; D call uncertain. The CDR3 totals 14 residues. Germline V lookup: CDR1 LGHDT, CDR2 YNNKEL (reference sequence). V was pared by 0 bases and J by 7 bases, with 13 bases between. The DNA for the CDR3 is TGTGCCAGCAGCCAAGATCCGCTCTTGGGGGAGCAGTACTTC. Its protein is CASSQDPLLGEQYF.

J is TRBJ2-4 and V is TRBV11-2; 8 positions match TRBD1. Germline CDR1 SGHAT, CDR2 FQNNGV. There are 14 residues in the CDR3. Trimming removed 7 bases from V and 3 bases from J; junction bases left unmatched: 5. The CDR3 DNA follows: TGTGCCAGCAACCCCGGGACAGGCAAAAACATTCAGTACTTC. Protein: CASNPGTGKNIQYF.

This clonotype occurred many times. Here the CDR3 reads CASSSPVRDPNNEQFF. DNA for the CDR3: TGTGCCAGCAGTTCACCGGTGCGGGACCCTAACAATGAGCAGTTCTTC. This chain uses TRBV28 with TRBJ2-1; D might be TRBD2 (6 bases). Trimming removed 4 bases from V and 5 bases from J, with 18 bases in between. The CDR3 extends over 16 amino acids. Germline V gene data show CDR1 as MDHEN and CDR2 as SYDVKM.

This clonotype was detected a few times. This chain links TRBV6-1 with TRBJ2-3; no reliable D call. The CDR3 is made up of 12 amino acids. Between the trimmed V and J ends, which lost 8 bases and 6 bases, there was a span of 12 bases. Germline CDR1 and CDR2: MNHNS and SASEGT. The CDR3 region is CASAAPQDTQYF. The DNA of the CDR3 is TGTGCCAGCGCGGCTCCTCAGGATACGCAGTATTTT.

This clonotype was counted between two and nine times. This rearrangement joins TRBV20-1 to TRBJ1-1, with TRBD1 as a possible D gene (6 bases). Germline V gene data show CDR1 as DFQATT and CDR2 as SNEGSKA (reference sequence). With 3 bases removed from V and 8 bases from J, the gap between germline ends came to 19 bases. This CDR3 has 14 residues. CDR3 protein: CSARSTGASVEAFF. The CDR3 region has the DNA TGCAGTGCTAGGTCGACAGGAGCCTCCGTCGAAGCTTTCTTT.

This clonotype was observed a handful of times. The chain uses TRBV6-4 and TRBJ2-3; unclear D gene. This CDR3 has 14 amino acids. Germline-derived CDR1 and CDR2 are MRHNA and SNTAGT. Deletions cut 6 bases from V and 2 bases from J, with 12 bases between. The CDR3 here is CASREHLSTDTQYF. The DNA for the CDR3 is TGTGCCAGCAGGGAACACCTATCCACAGATACGCAGTATTTT.

The V and J genes are TRBV4-2 and TRBJ2-4; D remains ambiguous. Germline CDR1 LGHNA, CDR2 YNFKEQ. The CDR3 totals 15 residues. Between the trimmed V and J ends, which lost 3 bases and 1 base, there was a span of 10 bases. In nucleotides, the CDR3 is TGTGCCAGCAGCCAGGCCCGGACGGCCAAAAACATTCAGTACTTC. Translating gives CASSQARTAKNIQYF.

The chain joins TRBV5-8 to TRBJ2-3, with D hard to call. V was trimmed by 4 bases and J by 2 bases, leaving 8 bases between them. The CDR3 contains 13 residues. In germline, CDR1 is SGHTS, CDR2 YDEGEE. The CDR3 loop is CASSRRNTDTQYF. The CDR3 nucleotides are TGTGCCAGCAGCCGAAGAAACACAGATACGCAGTATTTT.

This clonotype was recorded only once. This chain connects TRBV10-3 to TRBJ2-1; D is unclear. Germline CDR1 is ENHRY and CDR2 is SYGVKD. The length of the CDR3 is 12 residues. The V end was cut by 0 bases, the J end by 13 bases, with 10 bases between. The CDR3, as DNA: TGTGCCATCAGTGAGTCCCTATTTTTACAGTTCTTC. Translating it yields CAISESLFLQFF.

This clonotype was recorded only once. The chain carries TRBV2 and TRBJ2-7; possible D gene TRBD2, 5 bases. The V gene's germline CDR1 is SNHLY and CDR2 FYNNEI. There are 12 residues in the CDR3. Trimming took off 7 bases at V and 7 bases at J, with 14 bases between the two ends. CDR3 amino acids: CASKGTREEQYF. The DNA for the CDR3 is TGTGCCAGCAAAGGCACAAGGGAGGAGCAGTACTTC.

This clonotype was picked up a small number of times. The chain combines TRBV12-3 or TRBV12-4 with TRBJ1-4, with 7 bases identical to TRBD1. The CDR3 spans 14 residues. With 5 bases clipped from V and 4 bases from J, the junction kept 4 bases outside the gene matches. This CDR3 reads CASSPRQGNEKLFF. As DNA, the CDR3 is TGTGCCAGCAGTCCCAGACAGGGTAATGAAAAACTGTTTTTT.

The chain couples TRBV7-8 to TRBJ2-4; D is undetermined. Germline V lookup: CDR1 SGHVS, CDR2 FQNEAQ. V shed 3 bases and J shed 2 bases, with 8 bases lying between them. The CDR3 has 14 amino acids. The DNA of the CDR3 is TGTGCCAGCAGCTTTGGCGGTACCAAAAACATTCAGTACTTC. Residues: CASSFGGTKNIQYF.

The sample holds many counts of this clonotype. The chain combines TRBV11-2 with TRBJ1-2, with TRBD1 matching 7 bases. The CDR3 has 13 residues. Per germline, CDR1 SGHAT and CDR2 FQNNGV. The V and J ends lost 0 bases and 7 bases, in that order; junction bases with no gene match: 2. Here the CDR3 reads CASSLDYRGGYTF. The CDR3 bases are TGTGCCAGCAGCTTAGATTACAGGGGTGGCTACACCTTC.

This clonotype was counted between two and nine times. The CDR3 nucleotides are TGTGCCAGCAGTTTATTCGGTAGCGGGAAGGAAGAGACCCAGTACTTC. It codes for CASSLFGSGKEETQYF. This chain uses TRBV28 with TRBJ2-5; 8 positions agree with TRBD2. Germline trimming cut 1 base from V and 3 bases from J; bases unmatched to any gene: 7. The germline V gene has CDR1 MDHEN and CDR2 SYDVKM. CDR3 length: 16 residues.

This sequence joins TRBV12-3 or TRBV12-4 and TRBJ2-7, with 7 bases identical to TRBD2. The CDR3 spans 15 residues. V trimming: 3 bases; J trimming: 1 base; junction bases outside the gene matches: 6. Here the CDR3 DNA reads TGTGCCAGCAGTTTTTCAAGCGGGAAGTCCTACGAGCAGTACTTC. Residues: CASSFSSGKSYEQYF.

The chain has TRBV20-1 and TRBJ2-3, with D perhaps assigned TRBD1 or TRBD2 (5 bases each). The CDR3 loop spans 12 amino acids. From germline, CDR1 is DFQATT and CDR2 SNEGSKA (reference sequence). Trimming took off 5 bases at V and 1 base at J, with 7 bases between the two ends. CDR3 nucleotide sequence: TGCAGTGCTTTGGGGGGCACAGATACGCAGTATTTT. Protein sequence: CSALGGTDTQYF.